This TCR beta chain is from a study of T cell changes during pregnancy in multiple sclerosis. The germline V gene encodes CDR1 LGHNA and CDR2 YNFKEQ. The CDR3 length is 14 residues. V dropped 2 bases and J dropped 5 bases, with 13 bases sitting between them. Data came from immunoSEQ multiplex PCR; TCRdb stores just in-frame clones and leaves some out. The sample includes tens of thousands of clones, around 92% of them seen just once. The sequences come from peripheral blood, collected in the third trimester of pregnancy. This TCR derives from a female donor in good health, enrolled as a control in a pregnancy study. V gene TRBV4-2 combines with J gene TRBJ2-7; D is possibly TRBD2 (6 bases). CDR3 nucleotides: TGTGCCAGCAGCCAACCGGGACTGGATGACGAGCAGTACTTC. As protein: CASSQPGLDDEQYF.